This TCR beta chain was documented in a study of breast tumors, draining lymph nodes, adjacent tissues. TCRdb re-called the multiplex PCR reads through MiXCR, storing one row per CDR3 protein. Altogether about 150,000 distinct CDR3 sequences are present, 20% to 25% being singletons, with the ten largest covering roughly 2.7%. Axillary draining lymph nodes of breast cancer patients supplied the node samples. There are 14 residues in the CDR3. V lost 5 bases, J lost 8 bases, and 7 bases stayed unmatched. Germline V gives CDR1 SGHNT, CDR2 YENEEA. This clonotype was seen at least ten times. Its matching antigen is unknown. Study-wide findings and caveats: Tumors had less TCR diversity than lymph nodes, more than nontumor tissue. The data were judged consistent with most tumor T cells coming from lymph node and expanding in tumor. The lymph node origin of tumor T cells was framed as consistent with a hypothesis, not demonstrated.

The sequenced sample consisted of axillary lymph node tissue. The chain employs TRBV11-3 and TRBJ2-1; 9 positions match TRBD2. This TCR came from a female donor with breast cancer. Some clones in this sample may be carry-over from other donors' samples. The CDR3 loop is CASSPEGLAHEQFF. The CDR3 DNA reads TGTGCCAGCAGCCCAGAGGGACTAGCACATGAGCAGTTCTTC. Full variable domain (rest looked up from reference TRBV11-3 and TRBJ2-1): EAGVVQSPRYKIIEKKQPVAFWCNPISGHNTLYWYLQNLGQGPELLIRYENEEAVDDSQLPKDRFSAERLKGVDSTLKIQPAELGDSAVYLCASSPEGLAHEQFFGPGTRLTVL.